This T cell receptor (beta chain) was recovered during a study of brain T cells in children with intractable seizures (dated by TCRdb to the early 2020s). Notes on the research overall: As a first screen for immune gene transcripts, resected brain tissue from 53 pediatric epilepsy surgery cases was run on a NanoString immunology panel. Among the roughly twelve selected surgery cases, eight also had pre-surgery blood sequenced, leaving four with brain tissue only. The full study reports these points: Viral specificity was inferred solely from CDR3 sequence similarity, and the HCMV serostatus of the patients was not known. Because sequencing depth was different between pre-surgery and post-surgery blood, clones absent from the pre-surgery sample may reflect undersampling.

The time point label for this specimen denotes: blood from clinic visit 5 months post-surgery; TSC patient then seizure free. Surgery cases with the highest brain T cell transcript signatures were selected for TCR beta chain sequencing of brain tissue and, where available, blood. Before surgery, the patients had been given at least one anti-epileptic drug. TCR-sequenced patients were children with drug-resistant epilepsy due to tuberous sclerosis complex, focal cortical dysplasia, Rasmussen encephalitis or hemimegalencephaly. The Monarch genomic DNA purification kit was used to extract bulk genomic DNA from unsorted brain tissue and whole blood. The immunoSEQ assay was applied to genomic DNA to generate the TCR beta chain sequences. From the authors' description of their analysis: CDR3 sequences that did not begin with the conserved framework cysteine at position 104 were removed manually. To get clonality, the normalized Shannon's Diversity Index was subtracted from one, giving values from 0 (maximal diversity) to 1 (oligoclonal). Chi-squared comparison-of-proportions tests were used to check whether the frequency of the same CDR3 differed between samples, for example brain versus blood. Public clonotypes were identified through searches of immuneACCESS, and similarity to known antiviral clonotypes was evaluated with the VDJdb browser. TCRdb's version of the immuneACCESS table is confined to in-frame rearrangements and falls short of the full clone set. An unresolved V gene accounts for under half of the shortfall where checked; the remainder is of unknown origin. V and J calls plus clone size are reproduced from that table; the DNA served to infer D and trimming. The sample includes 340,000 or so clones, with over 85% observed a single time. Of the sample, 4.5% to 7% falls within the top ten clones.

Spanning cysteine to phenylalanine, the CDR3 consists of 11 amino acids. Only the CDR3 part of the read is kept: 33 bases, read in frame from the first base. The CDR1 and CDR2 encoded by the germline V gene are MRHNA and SNTAGT. V is reduced by 8 bases and J by 8 bases, leaving a spacing of 11 bases between them. On this clone: Its antigen has not been determined. No base-level quality is on record; no much larger clone is a single base apart.

Sequenced material: peripheral blood, taken more than 4 months after surgery. This TCR was recovered from a boy younger than two with tuberous sclerosis and intractable seizures. This chain is built from TRBV6-4 and TRBJ2-3; the D gene cannot be resolved reliably. CDR3 loop: CASRLGGTQYF. The sequenced DNA: TGTGCCAGCCGCCTCGGTGGTACGCAGTATTTT.